This T cell receptor (beta chain) was identified in a study of blood T cell repertoires in COVID-19. Across the study: T cells, B-cell-depleted T cells, or PBMCs supplied cDNA or gDNA.

As processed by the authors: Using reference gene primer amplification, nucleated cell counts were estimated. Generated by immunoSEQ multiplex PCR, the TCRdb table keeps only in-frame clones and is missing some. For V, J and clone size, that table is used; D and trimming come from the DNA. Of 95,000 to 150,000 clones listed, 80% to 95% are singletons. The clonotype was recovered from a man aged 50 to 60 with COVID-19, enrolled during active disease. The sample taken for sequencing was peripheral blood.

The CDR3 DNA follows: TGCGCCAGCAGCATACCGACAAATAATTCACCCCTCCACTTT. Translating it yields CASSIPTNNSPLHF. This sequence joins TRBV5-1 and TRBJ1-6, with unresolved D. CDR3 size: 14 residues. Germline V CDR1 and CDR2: SGHRS, YFSETQ. Trimming pared 4 bases from V and 5 bases from J, leaving 10 bases between.